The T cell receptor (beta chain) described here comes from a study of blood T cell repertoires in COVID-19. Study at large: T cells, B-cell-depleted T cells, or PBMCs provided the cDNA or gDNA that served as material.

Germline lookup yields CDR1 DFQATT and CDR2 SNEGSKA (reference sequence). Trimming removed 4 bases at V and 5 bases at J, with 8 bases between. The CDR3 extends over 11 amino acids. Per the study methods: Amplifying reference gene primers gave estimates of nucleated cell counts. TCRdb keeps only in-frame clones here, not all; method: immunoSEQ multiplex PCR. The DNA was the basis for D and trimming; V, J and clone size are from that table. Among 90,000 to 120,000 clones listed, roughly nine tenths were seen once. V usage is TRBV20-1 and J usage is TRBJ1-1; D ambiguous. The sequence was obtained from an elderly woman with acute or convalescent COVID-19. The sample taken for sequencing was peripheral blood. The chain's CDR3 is CSAIGQTEAFF. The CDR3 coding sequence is TGCAGTGCTATTGGGCAAACTGAAGCTTTCTTT.